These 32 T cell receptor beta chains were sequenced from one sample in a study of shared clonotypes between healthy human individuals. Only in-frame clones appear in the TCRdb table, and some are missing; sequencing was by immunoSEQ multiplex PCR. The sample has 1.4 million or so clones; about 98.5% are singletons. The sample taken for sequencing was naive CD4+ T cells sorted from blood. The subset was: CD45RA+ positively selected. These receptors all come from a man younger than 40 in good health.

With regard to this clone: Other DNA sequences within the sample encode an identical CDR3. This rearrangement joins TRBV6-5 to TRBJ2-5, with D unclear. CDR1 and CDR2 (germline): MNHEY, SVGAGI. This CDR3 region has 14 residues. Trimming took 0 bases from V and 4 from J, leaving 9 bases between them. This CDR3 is CASSYSRVGETQYF. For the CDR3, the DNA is TGTGCCAGCAGTTACTCCCGGGTGGGAGAGACCCAGTACTTC.

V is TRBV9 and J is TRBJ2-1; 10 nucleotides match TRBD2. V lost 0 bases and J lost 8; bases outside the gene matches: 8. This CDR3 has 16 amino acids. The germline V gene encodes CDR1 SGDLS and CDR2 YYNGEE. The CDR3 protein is CASSVVSSGRVDEQFF. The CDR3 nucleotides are TGTGCCAGCAGCGTAGTTTCCAGCGGGAGGGTCGATGAGCAGTTCTTC.

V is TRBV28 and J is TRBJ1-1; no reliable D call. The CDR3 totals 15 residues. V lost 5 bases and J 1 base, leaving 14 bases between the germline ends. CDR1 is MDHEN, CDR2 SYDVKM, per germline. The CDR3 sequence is CASSLHNNRNTEAFF. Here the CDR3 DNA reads TGTGCCAGCAGTCTCCATAATAACCGGAACACTGAAGCTTTCTTT. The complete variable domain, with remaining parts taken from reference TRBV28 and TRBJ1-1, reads DVKVTQSSRYLVKRTGEKVFLECVQDMDHENMFWYRQDPGLGLRLIYFSYDVKMKEKGDIPEGYSVSREKKERFSLILESASTNQTSMYLCASSLHNNRNTEAFFGQGTRLTVV.

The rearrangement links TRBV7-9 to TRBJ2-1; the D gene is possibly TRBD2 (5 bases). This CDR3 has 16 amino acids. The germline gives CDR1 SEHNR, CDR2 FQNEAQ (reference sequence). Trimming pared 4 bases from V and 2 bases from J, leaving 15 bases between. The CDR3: CASSSRVGETYNEQFF. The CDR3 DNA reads TGTGCCAGCAGCTCCCGGGTGGGAGAGACCTACAATGAGCAGTTCTTC.

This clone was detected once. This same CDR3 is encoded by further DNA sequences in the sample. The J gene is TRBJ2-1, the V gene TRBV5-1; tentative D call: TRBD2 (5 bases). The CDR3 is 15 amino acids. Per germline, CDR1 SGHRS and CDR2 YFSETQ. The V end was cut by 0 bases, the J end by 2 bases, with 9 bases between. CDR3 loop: CASSLARGTYNEQFF. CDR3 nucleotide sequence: TGCGCCAGCAGCTTGGCACGGGGTACCTACAATGAGCAGTTCTTC.

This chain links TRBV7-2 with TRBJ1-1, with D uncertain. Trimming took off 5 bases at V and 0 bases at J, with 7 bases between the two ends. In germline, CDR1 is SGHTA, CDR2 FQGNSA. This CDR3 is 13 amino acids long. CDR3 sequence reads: CASSNQMNTEAFF. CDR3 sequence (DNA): TGTGCCAGCAGCAATCAGATGAACACTGAAGCTTTCTTT. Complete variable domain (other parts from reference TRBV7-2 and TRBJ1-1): GAGVSQSPSNKVTEKGKDVELRCDPISGHTALYWYRQSLGQGLEFLIYFQGNSAPDKSGLPSDRFSAERTGGSVSTLTIQRTQQEDSAVYLCASSNQMNTEAFFGQGTRLTVV.

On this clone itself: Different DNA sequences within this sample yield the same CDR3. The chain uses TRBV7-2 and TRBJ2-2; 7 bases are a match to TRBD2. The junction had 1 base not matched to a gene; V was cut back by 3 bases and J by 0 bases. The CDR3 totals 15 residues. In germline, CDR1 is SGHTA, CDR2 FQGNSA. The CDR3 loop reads CASSFSGTNTGELFF. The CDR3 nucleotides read TGTGCCAGCAGCTTCAGCGGGACGAACACCGGGGAGCTGTTTTTT. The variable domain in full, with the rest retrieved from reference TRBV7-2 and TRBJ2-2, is GAGVSQSPSNKVTEKGKDVELRCDPISGHTALYWYRQSLGQGLEFLIYFQGNSAPDKSGLPSDRFSAERTGGSVSTLTIQRTQQEDSAVYLCASSFSGTNTGELFFGEGSRLTVL.

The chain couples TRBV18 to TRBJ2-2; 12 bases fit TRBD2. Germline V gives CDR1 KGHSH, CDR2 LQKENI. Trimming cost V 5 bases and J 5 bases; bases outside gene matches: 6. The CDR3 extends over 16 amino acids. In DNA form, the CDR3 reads TGTGCCAGCTCATCGACTAGCGGGAGCCGGACCGGGGAGCTGTTTTTT. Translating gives CASSSTSGSRTGELFF. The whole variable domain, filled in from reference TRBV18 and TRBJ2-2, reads NAGVMQNPRHLVRRRGQEARLRCSPMKGHSHVYWYRQLPEEGLKFMVYLQKENIIDESGMPKERFSAEFPKEGPSILRIQQVVRGDSAAYFCASSSTSGSRTGELFFGEGSRLTVL.

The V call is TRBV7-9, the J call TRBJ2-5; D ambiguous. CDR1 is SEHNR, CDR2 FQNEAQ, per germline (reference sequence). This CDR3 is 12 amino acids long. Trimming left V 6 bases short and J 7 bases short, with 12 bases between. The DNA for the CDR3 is TGTGCCAGCAGGGGTGGAATAGGGACCCAGTACTTC. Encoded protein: CASRGGIGTQYF.

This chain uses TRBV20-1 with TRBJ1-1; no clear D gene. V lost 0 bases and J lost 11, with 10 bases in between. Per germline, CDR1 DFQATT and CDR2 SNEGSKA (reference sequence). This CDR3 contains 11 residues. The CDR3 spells CSARDMSGAFF. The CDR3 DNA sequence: TGCAGTGCTAGAGATATGAGTGGTGCTTTCTTT.

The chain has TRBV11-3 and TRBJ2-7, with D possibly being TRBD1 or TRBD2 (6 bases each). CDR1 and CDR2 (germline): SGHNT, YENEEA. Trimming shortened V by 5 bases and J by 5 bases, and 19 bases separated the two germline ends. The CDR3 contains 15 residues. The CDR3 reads CASSKGGTHPDEQYF. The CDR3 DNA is TGTGCCAGCAGCAAAGGGGGGACTCATCCTGACGAGCAGTACTTC.

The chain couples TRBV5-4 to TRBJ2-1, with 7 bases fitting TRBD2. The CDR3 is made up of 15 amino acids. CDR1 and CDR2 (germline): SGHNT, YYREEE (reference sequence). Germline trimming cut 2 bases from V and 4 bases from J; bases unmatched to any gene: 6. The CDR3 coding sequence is TGTGCCAGCAGCTTTAGCGGGCAGCGATACAATGAGCAGTTCTTC. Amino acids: CASSFSGQRYNEQFF.

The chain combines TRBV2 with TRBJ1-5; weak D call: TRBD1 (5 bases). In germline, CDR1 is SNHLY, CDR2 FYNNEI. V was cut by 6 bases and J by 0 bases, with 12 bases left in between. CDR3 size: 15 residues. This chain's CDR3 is CASRTGHNSNQPQHF. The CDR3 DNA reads TGTGCCAGCAGAACAGGACATAATAGCAATCAGCCCCAGCATTTT.

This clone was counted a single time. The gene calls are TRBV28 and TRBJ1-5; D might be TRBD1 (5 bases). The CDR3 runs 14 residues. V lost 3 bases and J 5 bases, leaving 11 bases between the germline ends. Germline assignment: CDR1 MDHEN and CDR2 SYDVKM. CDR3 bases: TGTGCCAGCAGTTTTGTGGGGCTGGATCAGCCCCAGCATTTT. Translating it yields CASSFVGLDQPQHF.

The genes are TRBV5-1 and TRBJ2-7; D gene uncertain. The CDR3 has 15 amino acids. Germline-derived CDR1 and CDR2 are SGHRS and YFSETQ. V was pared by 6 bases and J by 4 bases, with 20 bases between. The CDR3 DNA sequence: TGCGCCAGCAACCTCGGCACAGACTTAGTGTACGAGCAGTACTTC. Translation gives CASNLGTDLVYEQYF.

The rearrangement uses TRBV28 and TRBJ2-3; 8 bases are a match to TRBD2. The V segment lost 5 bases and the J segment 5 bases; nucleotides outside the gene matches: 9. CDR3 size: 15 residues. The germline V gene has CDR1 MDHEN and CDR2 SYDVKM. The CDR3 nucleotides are TGTGCCAGCAGTCACCTTTACCGGGAGGGAGATACGCAGTATTTT. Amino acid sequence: CASSHLYREGDTQYF.

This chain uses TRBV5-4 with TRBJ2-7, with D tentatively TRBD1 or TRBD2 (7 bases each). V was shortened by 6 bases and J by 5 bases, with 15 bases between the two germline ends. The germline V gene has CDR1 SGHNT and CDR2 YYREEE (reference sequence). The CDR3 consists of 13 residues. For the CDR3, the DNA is TGTGCCAGCAACCCAGGGGGGGCGAACGAGCAGTACTTC. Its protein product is CASNPGGANEQYF. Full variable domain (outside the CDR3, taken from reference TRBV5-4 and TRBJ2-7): ETGVTQSPTHLIKTRGQQVTLRCSSQSGHNTVSWYQQALGQGPQFIFQYYREEENGRGNFPPRFSGLQFPNYSSELNVNALELDDSALYLCASNPGGANEQYFGPGTRLTVT.

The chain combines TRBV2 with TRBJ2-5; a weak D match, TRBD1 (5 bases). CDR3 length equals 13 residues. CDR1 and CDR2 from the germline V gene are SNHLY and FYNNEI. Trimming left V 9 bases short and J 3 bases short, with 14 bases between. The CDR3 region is CASKGRGEETQYF. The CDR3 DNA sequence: TGTGCCAGTAAGGGGCGTGGAGAAGAGACCCAGTACTTC. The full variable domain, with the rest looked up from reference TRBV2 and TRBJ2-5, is EPEVTQTPSHQVTQMGQEVILRCVPISNHLYFYWYRQILGQKVEFLVSFYNNEISEKSEIFDDQFSVERPDGSNFTLKIRSTKLEDSAMYFCASKGRGEETQYFGPGTRLLVL.

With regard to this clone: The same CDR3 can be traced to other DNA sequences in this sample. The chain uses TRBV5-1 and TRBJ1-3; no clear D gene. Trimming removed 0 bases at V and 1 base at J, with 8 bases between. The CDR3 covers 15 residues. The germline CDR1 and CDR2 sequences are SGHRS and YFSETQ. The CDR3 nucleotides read TGCGCCAGCAGCTTGGCGACGGGGTCTGGAAACACCATATATTTT. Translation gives CASSLATGSGNTIYF.

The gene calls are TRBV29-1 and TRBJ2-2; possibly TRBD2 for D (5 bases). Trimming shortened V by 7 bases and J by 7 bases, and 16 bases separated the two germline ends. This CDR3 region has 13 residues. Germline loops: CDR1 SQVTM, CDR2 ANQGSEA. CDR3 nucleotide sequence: TGCAGCGCCCCCAATGAGGGTCACGGGGAGCTGTTTTTT. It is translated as CSAPNEGHGELFF.

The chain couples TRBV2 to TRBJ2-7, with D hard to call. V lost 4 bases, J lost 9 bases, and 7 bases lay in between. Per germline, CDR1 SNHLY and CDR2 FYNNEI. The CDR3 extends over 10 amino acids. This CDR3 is CASSAQVQYF. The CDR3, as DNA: TGTGCCAGCAGTGCCCAGGTGCAGTACTTC. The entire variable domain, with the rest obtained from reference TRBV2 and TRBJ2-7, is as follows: EPEVTQTPSHQVTQMGQEVILRCVPISNHLYFYWYRQILGQKVEFLVSFYNNEISEKSEIFDDQFSVERPDGSNFTLKIRSTKLEDSAMYFCASSAQVQYFGPGTRLTVT.

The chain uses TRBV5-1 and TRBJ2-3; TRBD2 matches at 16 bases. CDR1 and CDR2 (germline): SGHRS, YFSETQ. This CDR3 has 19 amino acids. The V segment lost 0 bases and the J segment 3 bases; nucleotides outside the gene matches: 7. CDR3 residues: CASSLVGTSGRAGTDTQYF. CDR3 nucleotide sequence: TGCGCCAGCAGCTTGGTAGGGACTAGCGGGAGGGCCGGGACAGATACGCAGTATTTT.

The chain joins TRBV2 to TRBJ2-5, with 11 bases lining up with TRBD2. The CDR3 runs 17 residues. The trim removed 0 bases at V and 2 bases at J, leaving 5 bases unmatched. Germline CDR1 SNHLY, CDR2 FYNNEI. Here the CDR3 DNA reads TGTGCCAGCAGTGAAGCTTTTAGCGGGAGGGGACAAGAGACCCAGTACTTC. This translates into CASSEAFSGRGQETQYF.

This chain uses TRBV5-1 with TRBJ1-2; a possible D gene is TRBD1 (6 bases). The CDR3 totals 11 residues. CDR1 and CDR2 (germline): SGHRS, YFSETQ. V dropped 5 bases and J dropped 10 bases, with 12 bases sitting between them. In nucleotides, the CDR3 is TGCGCCAGCAGGGCAGGGGACGCCTACACCTTC. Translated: CASRAGDAYTF.

The CDR3 DNA reads as TGCGCCAGCAGCCCTGAGGACAGGGGGCGTATTGCAACTAATGAAAAACTGTTTTTT. This codes for CASSPEDRGRIATNEKLFF. V gene TRBV4-1 combines with J gene TRBJ1-4; TRBD1 aligns across 11 bases. The germline CDR1 and CDR2 sequences are MGHRA and YSYEKL. This CDR3 has 19 residues. V lost 4 bases and J lost 0; bases outside the gene matches: 10.

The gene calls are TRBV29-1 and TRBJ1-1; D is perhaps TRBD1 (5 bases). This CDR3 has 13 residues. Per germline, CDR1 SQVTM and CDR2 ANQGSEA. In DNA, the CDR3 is TGCAGTGACAAAAATGGGGGTGATACTGAAGCTTTCTTT. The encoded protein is CSDKNGGDTEAFF.

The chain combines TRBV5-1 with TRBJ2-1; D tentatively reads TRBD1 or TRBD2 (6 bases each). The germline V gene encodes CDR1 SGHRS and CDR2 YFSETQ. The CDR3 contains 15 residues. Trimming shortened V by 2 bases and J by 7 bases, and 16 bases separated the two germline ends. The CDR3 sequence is CASSFRGQRGNEQFF. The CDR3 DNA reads TGCGCCAGCAGCTTTCGGGGGCAGAGAGGGAATGAGCAGTTCTTC.

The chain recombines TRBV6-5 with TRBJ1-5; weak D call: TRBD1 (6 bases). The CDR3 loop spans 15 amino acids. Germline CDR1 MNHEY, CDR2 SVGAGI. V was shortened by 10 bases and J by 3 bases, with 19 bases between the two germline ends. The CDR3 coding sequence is TGTGCCACCAGAGGACAGTTTCATAACAATCAGCCCCAGCATTTT. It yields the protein CATRGQFHNNQPQHF.

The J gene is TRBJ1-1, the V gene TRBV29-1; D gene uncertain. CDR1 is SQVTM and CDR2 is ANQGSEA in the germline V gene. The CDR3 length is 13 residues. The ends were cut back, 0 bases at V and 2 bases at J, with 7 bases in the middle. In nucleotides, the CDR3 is TGCAGCGTTGAAGATCCGCCTAACACTGAAGCTTTCTTT. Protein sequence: CSVEDPPNTEAFF.

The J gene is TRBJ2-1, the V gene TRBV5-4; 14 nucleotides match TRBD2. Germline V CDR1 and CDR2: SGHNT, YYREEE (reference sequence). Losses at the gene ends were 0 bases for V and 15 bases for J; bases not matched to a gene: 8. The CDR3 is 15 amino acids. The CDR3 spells CASSLAGTSGRLGFF. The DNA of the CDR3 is TGTGCCAGCAGCTTGGCCGGGACTAGCGGGAGATTAGGGTTCTTC.

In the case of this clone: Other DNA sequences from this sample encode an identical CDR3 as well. Written as DNA, the CDR3 is TGTGCCAGCAGCTTAGCGGGGGACTACAATGAGCAGTTCTTC. Protein product: CASSLAGDYNEQFF. J is TRBJ2-1 and V is TRBV7-3; TRBD2 aligns across 7 bases. V dropped 2 bases and J dropped 3; count of bases not matched to a gene: 1. The V gene's germline CDR1 is SGHTA and CDR2 FQGTGA. CDR3 size: 14 residues.

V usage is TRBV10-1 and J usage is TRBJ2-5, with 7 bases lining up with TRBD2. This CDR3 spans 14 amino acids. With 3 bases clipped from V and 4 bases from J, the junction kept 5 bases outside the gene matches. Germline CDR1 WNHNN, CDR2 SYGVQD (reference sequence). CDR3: CASSDSAGAETQYF. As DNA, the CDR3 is TGCGCCAGCAGTGATTCGGCGGGAGCAGAGACCCAGTACTTC.